These T cell receptor beta chains were read from a single sample in a study of blood T cell repertoires in COVID-19. Produced via immunoSEQ multiplex PCR; TCRdb's table is partial and in-frame only. The sample includes roughly 200,000 clones, 75% to 85% of them seen just once. Sequencing was carried out using peripheral blood. The receptors derive from a woman between 40 and 55 years old with COVID-19, enrolled during active disease. Each CDR3 is given with its conserved first and last residue. The D gene is left open where the match is weak. Clone size is not always given. Where it is, it says once, few, many or a class for expanded clones.

abundance	d_gene	v_gene	j_gene	CDR3aa	CDR3nt
-	TRBD1	TRBV6-6	TRBJ2-7	CASGRDRASEQYF	TGTGCCAGCGGACGGGACAGGGCGAGCGAGCAGTACTTC
few	TRBD2	TRBV5-1	TRBJ2-2	CASSLEASGSNTGELFF	TGCGCCAGCAGCTTGGAGGCTAGCGGGTCGAACACCGGGGAGCTGTTTTTT
-	-	TRBV12-3/TRBV12-4	TRBJ1-5	CASSFFNQPQHF	TGTGCCAGCAGTTTCTTCAATCAGCCCCAGCATTTT
few	TRBD2	TRBV2	TRBJ2-1	CASRLAENNEQFF	TGTGCCAGCAGACTAGCGGAGAACAATGAGCAGTTCTTC
-	TRBD2	TRBV4-3	TRBJ2-4	CASSQDGAGGSKNIQYF	TGCGCCAGCAGCCAAGATGGAGCGGGGGGTTCCAAAAACATTCAGTACTTC
once	TRBD1	TRBV5-1	TRBJ1-6	CASSPTGLTVNSPLHF	TGCGCCAGCAGCCCGACAGGGCTCACAGTAAATTCACCCCTCCACTTT
few	-	TRBV10-3	TRBJ1-5	CAISIQGSNQPQHF	TGTGCCATCAGTATCCAGGGTAGCAATCAGCCCCAGCATTTT
-	-	TRBV11-2	TRBJ1-3	CASSLQGNTIYF	TGTGCCAGCAGCTTACAGGGAAACACCATATATTTT
-	-	TRBV27	TRBJ1-2	CASSLSGPRANYGYTF	TGTGCCAGCAGTTTAAGCGGGCCTCGAGCGAACTATGGCTACACCTTC
-	TRBD1	TRBV6-4	TRBJ1-5	CASSVTGGVSQPQHF	TGTGCCAGCAGTGTGACAGGGGGCGTATCACAGCCCCAGCATTTT
-	TRBD2	TRBV28	TRBJ2-7	CASIAHTGLNYEQYF	TGTGCCAGCATCGCGCACACGGGACTAAACTACGAGCAGTACTTC
many	-	TRBV7-2	TRBJ2-1	CASSPNPGGYREQFF	TGTGCCAGCAGCCCCAATCCCGGGGGATACAGAGAGCAGTTCTTC
few	-	TRBV10-1	TRBJ2-3	CASTERLGGPDTQYF	TGCGCCAGCACCGAGAGGTTAGGGGGTCCAGATACGCAGTATTTT
-	TRBD2	TRBV5-4	TRBJ2-3	CASSATSGGASTDTQYF	TGTGCCAGCAGCGCGACTAGCGGGGGGGCTAGCACAGATACGCAGTATTTT
-	-	TRBV30	TRBJ2-4	CAWTPGTENIQYF	TGTGCCTGGACCCCAGGGACTGAAAACATTCAGTACTTC
-	TRBD1	TRBV11-3	TRBJ2-3	CASSLGTGVDTQYF	TGTGCCAGCAGCTTAGGCACAGGGGTAGATACGCAGTATTTT
-	TRBD2	TRBV7-2	TRBJ2-3	CASSPGLAGAKDTQYF	TGTGCCAGCAGCCCTGGACTAGCGGGGGCGAAAGATACGCAGTATTTT
once	-	TRBV7-9	TRBJ1-1	CASSLAGGWNTEAFF	TGTGCCAGCAGCTTAGCGGGGGGTTGGAACACTGAAGCTTTCTTT
-	TRBD1	TRBV2	TRBJ2-7	CASSEQGANSYEQYF	TGTGCCAGCAGTGAGCAGGGGGCGAACTCCTACGAGCAGTACTTC
-	TRBD2	TRBV5-1	TRBJ2-5	CASSLVASGGQETQYF	TGCGCCAGCAGCTTGGTGGCTAGCGGGGGTCAAGAGACCCAGTACTTC
-	TRBD1	TRBV19	TRBJ2-2	CASSTTGVISGELFF	TGTGCCAGTAGTACGACAGGGGTCATTTCCGGGGAGCTGTTTTTT
few	TRBD2	TRBV9	TRBJ2-1	CASSDGGAHNEQFF	TGTGCCAGCAGCGACGGGGGGGCCCACAATGAGCAGTTCTTC
-	TRBD1	TRBV10-1	TRBJ1-5	CASSGGQLDQPQHF	TGCGCCAGCAGTGGGGGACAGCTCGATCAGCCCCAGCATTTT
medium-sized	-	TRBV20-1	TRBJ2-1	CSAPEGGEFF	TGCAGTGCCCCCGAGGGGGGGGAATTCTTC
-	-	TRBV5-1	TRBJ2-5	CASSLEVRRGETQYF	TGCGCCAGCAGCTTGGAGGTGAGGAGGGGAGAGACCCAGTACTTC
-	TRBD1	TRBV10-3	TRBJ1-2	CATTLDRANGYTF	TGTGCCACTACCCTTGACAGGGCTAACGGCTACACCTTC
-	TRBD1	TRBV27	TRBJ1-5	CASSLGTGSQPQHF	TGTGCCAGCAGTTTAGGGACAGGGTCTCAGCCCCAGCATTTT
-	TRBD2	TRBV24-1	TRBJ2-2	CATSDREGGELFF	TGTGCCACCAGTGACAGGGAGGGCGGGGAGCTGTTTTTT
-	-	TRBV7-2	TRBJ1-1	CASSLAGDEAFF	TGTGCCAGCAGCTTAGCGGGAGATGAAGCTTTCTTT
-	TRBD1	TRBV7-9	TRBJ1-2	CASSNPDRQYGYTF	TGTGCCAGCAGCAACCCGGACAGGCAGTATGGCTACACCTTC
-	-	TRBV5-1	TRBJ1-1	CASSLTGQNTEAFF	TGCGCCAGCAGCTTGACAGGGCAAAACACTGAAGCTTTCTTT
-	-	TRBV3-1/TRBV3-2	TRBJ1-5	CASSQGGDQPQHF	TGTGCCAGCAGCCAAGGGGGGGATCAGCCCCAGCATTTT
-	-	TRBV15	TRBJ2-5	CATSSLHPTGGETQYF	TGTGCCACCAGCAGCCTCCACCCGACAGGAGGTGAGACCCAGTACTTC
-	-	TRBV4-2	TRBJ1-4	CASSQLSGGRNEKLFF	TGTGCCAGCAGCCAACTTTCGGGAGGGCGTAATGAAAAACTGTTTTTT
-	-	TRBV5-3	TRBJ1-5	CPRERGTNQPQHF	TGCCCCAGGGAAAGGGGTACCAATCAGCCCCAGCATTTT
few	TRBD1	TRBV5-8	TRBJ2-2	CASSLLRQGSWSGELFF	TGTGCCAGCAGCTTGTTGAGACAGGGCAGTTGGTCCGGGGAGCTGTTTTTT
-	-	TRBV27	TRBJ2-2	CASSILGTLNTGELFF	TGTGCCAGCAGTATCCTCGGGACTCTGAACACCGGGGAGCTGTTTTTT
-	TRBD2	TRBV28	TRBJ2-7	CASGGLAGSYEQYF	TGTGCCAGCGGGGGACTAGCGGGTTCCTACGAGCAGTACTTC
-	-	TRBV5-5	TRBJ1-1	CASSAIRDFGNTEAFF	TGTGCCAGCAGCGCGATCCGGGACTTTGGGAACACTGAAGCTTTCTTT
-	-	TRBV5-1	TRBJ1-4	CASSLAGGEKLFF	TGCGCCAGCAGCTTGGCCGGGGGGGAAAAACTGTTTTTT
-	TRBD2	TRBV5-1	TRBJ2-7	CASSWTSGMSYEQYF	TGCGCCAGCAGCTGGACTAGCGGGATGTCCTACGAGCAGTACTTC
-	TRBD2	TRBV7-2	TRBJ2-7	CASNAQLAGAIHEQYF	TGTGCCAGCAACGCTCAACTAGCGGGGGCTATCCACGAGCAGTACTTC
-	-	TRBV5-5	TRBJ2-7	CASSFSLTPGHQLEQYF	TGTGCCAGCAGCTTCTCATTAACTCCTGGACATCAACTCGAGCAGTACTTC
once	TRBD1	TRBV10-2	TRBJ1-2	CASSQVDYETGSYTF	TGCGCCAGCAGTCAGGTCGACTATGAGACAGGGAGCTACACCTTC
-	TRBD2	TRBV6-5	TRBJ2-2	CASNGRGRVGELFF	TGTGCCAGCAACGGGAGGGGTCGGGTCGGGGAGCTGTTTTTT
few	TRBD1	TRBV6-1	TRBJ2-1	CASSEAGTGYNEQFF	TGTGCCAGCAGTGAAGCCGGGACAGGGTACAATGAGCAGTTCTTC
once	TRBD1	TRBV19	TRBJ1-4	CASGLPTGWKEKLFF	TGTGCCAGTGGTCTCCCGACAGGGTGGAAGGAAAAACTGTTTTTT
-	-	TRBV2	TRBJ2-3	CASSPADTQYF	TGTGCCAGCAGCCCCGCAGATACGCAGTATTTT
-	-	TRBV5-1	TRBJ2-5	CASSLRGQETQYF	TGCGCCAGCAGCTTACGGGGGCAAGAGACCCAGTACTTC